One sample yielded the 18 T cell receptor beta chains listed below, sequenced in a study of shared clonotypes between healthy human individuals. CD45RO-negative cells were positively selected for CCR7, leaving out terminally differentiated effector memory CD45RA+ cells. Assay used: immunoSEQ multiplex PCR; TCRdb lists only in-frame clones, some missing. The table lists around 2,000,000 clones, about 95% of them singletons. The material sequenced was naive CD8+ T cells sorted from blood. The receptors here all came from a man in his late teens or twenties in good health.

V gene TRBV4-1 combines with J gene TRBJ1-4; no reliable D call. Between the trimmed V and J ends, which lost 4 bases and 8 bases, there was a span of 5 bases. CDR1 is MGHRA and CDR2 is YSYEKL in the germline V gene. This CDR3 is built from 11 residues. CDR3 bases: TGCGCCAGCAGCCTGGGCGAAAAACTGTTTTTT. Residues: CASSLGEKLFF.

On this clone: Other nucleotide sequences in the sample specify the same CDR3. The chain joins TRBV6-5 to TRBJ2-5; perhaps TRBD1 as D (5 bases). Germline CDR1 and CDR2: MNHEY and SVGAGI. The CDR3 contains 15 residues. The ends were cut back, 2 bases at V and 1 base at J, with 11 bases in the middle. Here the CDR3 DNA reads TGTGCCAGCAGTTACGGGTGGGGCGGCCAAGAGACCCAGTACTTC. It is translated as CASSYGWGGQETQYF.

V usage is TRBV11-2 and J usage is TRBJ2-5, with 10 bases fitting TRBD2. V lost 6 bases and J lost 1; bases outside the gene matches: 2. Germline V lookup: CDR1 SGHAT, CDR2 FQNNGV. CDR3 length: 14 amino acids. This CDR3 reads CASRGLAAQETQYF. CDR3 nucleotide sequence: TGTGCCAGCAGAGGACTAGCGGCCCAAGAGACCCAGTACTTC.

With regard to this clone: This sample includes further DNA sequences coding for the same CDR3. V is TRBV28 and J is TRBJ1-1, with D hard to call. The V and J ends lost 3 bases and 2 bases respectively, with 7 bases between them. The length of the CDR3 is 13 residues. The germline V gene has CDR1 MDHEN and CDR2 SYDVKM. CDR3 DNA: TGTGCCAGCAGTTTTAGTCGAAACACTGAAGCTTTCTTT. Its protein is CASSFSRNTEAFF.

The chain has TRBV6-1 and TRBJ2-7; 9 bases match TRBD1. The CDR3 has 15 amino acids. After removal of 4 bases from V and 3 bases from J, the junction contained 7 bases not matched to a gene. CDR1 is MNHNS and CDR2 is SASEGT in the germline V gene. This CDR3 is CASSGSKGQGYEQYF. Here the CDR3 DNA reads TGTGCCAGCAGTGGGTCCAAGGGACAGGGCTACGAGCAGTACTTC.

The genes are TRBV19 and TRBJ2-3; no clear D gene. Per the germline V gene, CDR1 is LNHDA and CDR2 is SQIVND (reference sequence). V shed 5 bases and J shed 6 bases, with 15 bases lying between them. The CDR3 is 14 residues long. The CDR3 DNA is TGTGCCAGTAGTGTGCTGAGCAGCTGGGATACGCAGTATTTT. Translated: CASSVLSSWDTQYF.

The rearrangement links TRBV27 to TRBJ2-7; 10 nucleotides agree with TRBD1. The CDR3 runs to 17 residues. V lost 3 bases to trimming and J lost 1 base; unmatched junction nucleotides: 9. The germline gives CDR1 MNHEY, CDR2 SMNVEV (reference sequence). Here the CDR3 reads CASSFGVGQGVSYEQYF. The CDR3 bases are TGTGCCAGCAGTTTTGGCGTCGGACAGGGGGTATCCTACGAGCAGTACTTC.

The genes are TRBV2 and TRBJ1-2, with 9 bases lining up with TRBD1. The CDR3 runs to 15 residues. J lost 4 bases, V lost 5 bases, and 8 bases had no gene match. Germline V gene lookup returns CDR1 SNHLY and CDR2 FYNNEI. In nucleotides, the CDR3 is TGTGCCAGCAGTCTGTTAGGGACAGGGAGCTATGGCTACACCTTC. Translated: CASSLLGTGSYGYTF.

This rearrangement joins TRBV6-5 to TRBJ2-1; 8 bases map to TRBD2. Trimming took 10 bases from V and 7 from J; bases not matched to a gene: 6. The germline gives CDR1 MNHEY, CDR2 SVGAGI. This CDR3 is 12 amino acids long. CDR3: CATKRERNEQFF. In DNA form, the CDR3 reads TGTGCCACAAAGCGGGAGCGGAATGAGCAGTTCTTC.

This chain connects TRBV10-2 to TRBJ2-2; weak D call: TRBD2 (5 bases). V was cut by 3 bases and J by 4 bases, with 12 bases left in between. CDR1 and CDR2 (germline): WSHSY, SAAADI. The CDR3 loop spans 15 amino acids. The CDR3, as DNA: TGCGCCAGCAGTGAAGTCTACGAGGGCACCGGGGAGCTGTTTTTT. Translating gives CASSEVYEGTGELFF.

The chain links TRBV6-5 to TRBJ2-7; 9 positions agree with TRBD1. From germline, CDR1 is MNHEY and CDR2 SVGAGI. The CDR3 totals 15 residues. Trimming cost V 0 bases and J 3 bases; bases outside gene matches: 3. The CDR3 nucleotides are TGTGCCAGCAGTTACTCCCGGGACAGGGACTACGAGCAGTACTTC. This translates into CASSYSRDRDYEQYF.

CDR3 residues: CASSAWTGNYGYTF. DNA for the CDR3: TGTGCCAGCAGTGCGTGGACAGGCAACTATGGCTACACCTTC. The chain joins TRBV25-1 to TRBJ1-2; 7 positions agree with TRBD1. CDR1 and CDR2 from the germline V gene are MGHDK and SYGVNS. The CDR3 totals 14 residues. Trimming took 4 bases from V and 2 from J; bases not matched to a gene: 4.

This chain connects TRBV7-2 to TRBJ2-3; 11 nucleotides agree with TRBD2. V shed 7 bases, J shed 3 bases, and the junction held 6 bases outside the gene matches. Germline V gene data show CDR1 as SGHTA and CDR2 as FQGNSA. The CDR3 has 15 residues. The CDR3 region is CASTFSGGATDTQYF. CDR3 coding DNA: TGTGCCAGCACCTTTAGCGGGGGGGCAACAGATACGCAGTATTTT.

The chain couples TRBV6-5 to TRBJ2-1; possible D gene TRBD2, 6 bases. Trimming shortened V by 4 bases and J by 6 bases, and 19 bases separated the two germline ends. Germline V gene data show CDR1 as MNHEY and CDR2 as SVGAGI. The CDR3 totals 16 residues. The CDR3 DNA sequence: TGTGCCAGCAGTTCAGAATTCGGGGGTGGTCGCAATGAGCAGTTCTTC. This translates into CASSSEFGGGRNEQFF.

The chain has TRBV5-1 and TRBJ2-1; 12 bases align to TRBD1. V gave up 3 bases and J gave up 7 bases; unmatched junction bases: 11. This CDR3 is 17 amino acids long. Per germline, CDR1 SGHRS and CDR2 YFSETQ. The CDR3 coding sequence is TGCGCCAGCAGCTGGGACCGGACGGGACAGGGGGCGAATGAGCAGTTCTTC. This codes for CASSWDRTGQGANEQFF.

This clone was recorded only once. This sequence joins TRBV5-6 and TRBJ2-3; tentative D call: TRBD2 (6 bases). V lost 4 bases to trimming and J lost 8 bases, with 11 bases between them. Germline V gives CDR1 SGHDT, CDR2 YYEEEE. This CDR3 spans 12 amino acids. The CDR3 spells CASSPPEGTQYF. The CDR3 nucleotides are TGTGCCAGCAGCCCGCCGGAGGGTACGCAGTATTTT.

CDR3 amino acids: CASSLGPSEGYEQYF. The CDR3 coding sequence is TGTGCCAGCAGCTTAGGGCCCTCCGAGGGCTACGAGCAGTACTTC. V usage is TRBV11-2 and J usage is TRBJ2-7; possibly TRBD2 for D (5 bases). CDR1 is SGHAT, CDR2 FQNNGV, per germline. V shed 1 base and J shed 3 bases, with 13 bases lying between them. The CDR3 loop spans 15 amino acids.

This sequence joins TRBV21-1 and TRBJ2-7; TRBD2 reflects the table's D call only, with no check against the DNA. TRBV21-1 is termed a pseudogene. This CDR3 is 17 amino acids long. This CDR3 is CASSKATSGGPAYEQYF. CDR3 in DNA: TGTGCCAGCAGCAAAGCAACTAGCGGGGGACCTGCCTACGAGCAGTACTTC.